This T cell receptor (beta chain) appears in the sequencing data of a study of blood T cells in healthy people across ages (dated by TCRdb to the mid-2010s). Context from the whole study: In model experiments, template switching captured roughly one uniquely barcoded TCR beta cDNA molecule for every two T cells. To avoid experimental bias, donors of different ages were randomly spread across the sequencing lanes. To track age-related changes in TCR beta repertoire diversity, the study relied on deep sequencing normalized with unique cDNA molecular identifiers. Donors were grouped into four age groups: young (average 16 years), middle-aged (about 40), aged (approximately 58) and long-lived (just over 80). Using the same blood draw, the study looked at two additional independent replicas of 1 million unique cDNA reads for two donors, one aged 18 to 29 and the other aged 80 or older. The full study reports these points: As age increased, observed TCR beta diversity per million T cells dropped in a roughly linear way, and a significant reduction was already evident by age around 41. Estimates of total diversity based on one million sequenced T cells were regarded as lower bounds and as underestimates. Compared with the aged group, the long-lived group had more naive CD4+ T cells, fewer expanded clones and increased TCR diversity, a pattern suggesting age selection. The CMV infection status of donors was not known, potentially confounding age-related changes in expanded clonotypes. Since profiling was done on bulk unsorted PBMCs, naive and antigen-experienced compartments could not be conclusively compared. A strong correlation was found between observed TCR beta diversity and the percentage of naive T cells measured by flow cytometry.

Systemically healthy Caucasian individuals from Russia, 35 to 50 in total and aged about 6 to 90 years, were included as donors. Each donor gave ten milliliters of peripheral blood, collected into EDTA-treated Vacutainer tubes. PBMCs were isolated by Ficoll-Paque density-gradient centrifugation, with at least 6 million obtained per sample. Total RNA, at least 5.5 micrograms per sample, was extracted from PBMCs with Trizol reagent. For every donor, an aliquot of PBMCs went through flow cytometry to measure the percentages of naive CD45RAhigh/CD27high T cells. CDR1 and CDR2, per the germline V gene, are SGHRS and YFSETQ. Trimming removed 4 bases from V and 5 bases from J, leaving 19 bases between the germline ends. The CDR3 goes from the cysteine to the phenylalanine over 15 residues. Only CDR3 DNA is held: 45 bases, read in frame from base 1. This clonotype has a count of ten or more. This clone's antigen is unknown. No much larger clone is present one base from it, and per-base qualities are unavailable.

The protocol used for the library was 5' RACE. TCRdb names Illumina HiSeq 2500 as the instrument used. A second roughly 6 to 12 cycle PCR used a sample-barcoded 5' primer and a J-beta primer mix. A unique molecular identifier was introduced onto each TCR beta cDNA molecule by a template-switch 5' adaptor carrying 12 random nucleotides. Each sample yielded at least 3 million CDR3-containing paired-end reads. First-strand cDNA synthesis was performed from all RNA using the Mint cDNA synthesis kit, with priming by a TRBC-specific oligonucleotide. All cDNA was treated with uracil-DNA glycosylase and then went through a first 18-cycle PCR with the universal primers M1SS and BC2_uni_R. Per the original workflow: For normalization, 1 million high-quality reads were randomly selected from each sample, with every read carrying a distinct molecular identifier. Instead of being binned into consensus sequences, reads that shared molecular identifiers were thrown out. CDR3 identification, clonotype clustering and error correction used MiTCR with a Q25 quality threshold and the strictest error-elimination algorithm. A nonparametric unseen species model with Euler transformation was used to estimate lower-bound total TCR beta diversity. TCRdb itself trimmed the public reads at Q25 with fastp, ran MiXCR and retained productive beta chains. Rows with one shared CDR3 protein collapse into an entry with the most common genes and DNA. The V and J calls follow TCRdb's processing rather than the paper's. The sample yields roughly 680,000 distinct CDR3 sequences; about 51% were counted once. The ten top clones hold roughly 13% of the sample.

Recombination linked TRBV5-1 to TRBJ2-7; no D segment can be confidently identified. The clonotype originates from an elderly woman in good health. Sequencing used blood. The bases read TGCGCCAGCAGCCGAAACATCTTTTCGCCGCACGAGCAGTACTTC. This sequence encodes CASSRNIFSPHEQYF.